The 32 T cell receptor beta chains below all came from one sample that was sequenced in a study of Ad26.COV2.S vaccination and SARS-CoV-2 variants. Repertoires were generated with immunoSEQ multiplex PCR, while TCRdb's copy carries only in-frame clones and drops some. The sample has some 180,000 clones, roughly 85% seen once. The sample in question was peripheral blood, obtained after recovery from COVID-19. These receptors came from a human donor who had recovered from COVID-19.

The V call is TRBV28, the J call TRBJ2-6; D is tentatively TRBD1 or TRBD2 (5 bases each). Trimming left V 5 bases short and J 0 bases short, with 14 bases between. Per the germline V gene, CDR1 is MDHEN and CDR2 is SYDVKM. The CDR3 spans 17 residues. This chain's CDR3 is CASSPRDLSSGANVLTF. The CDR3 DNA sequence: TGTGCCAGCAGTCCCCGGGACCTGAGCTCTGGGGCCAACGTCCTGACTTTC.

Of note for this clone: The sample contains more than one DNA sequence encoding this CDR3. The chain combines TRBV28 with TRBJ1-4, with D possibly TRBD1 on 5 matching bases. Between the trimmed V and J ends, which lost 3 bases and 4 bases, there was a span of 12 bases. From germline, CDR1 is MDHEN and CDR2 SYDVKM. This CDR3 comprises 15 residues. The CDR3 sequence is CASSFPTGGNEKLFF. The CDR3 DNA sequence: TGTGCCAGCAGTTTTCCGACGGGGGGTAATGAAAAACTGTTTTTT.

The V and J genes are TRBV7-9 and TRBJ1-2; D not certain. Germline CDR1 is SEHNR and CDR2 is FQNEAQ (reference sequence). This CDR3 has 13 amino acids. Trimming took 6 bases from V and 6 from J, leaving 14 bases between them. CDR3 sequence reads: CASSFGPKDGYTF. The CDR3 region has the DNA TGTGCCAGCAGTTTCGGGCCCAAGGATGGCTACACCTTC.

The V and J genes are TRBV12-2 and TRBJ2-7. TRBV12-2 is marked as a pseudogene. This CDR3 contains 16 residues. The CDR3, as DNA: TGTGCAAGTCGCTCCACCATTCCACGCTCCCCCTACGAGCAGTACTTC. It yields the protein CASRSTIPRSPYEQYF.

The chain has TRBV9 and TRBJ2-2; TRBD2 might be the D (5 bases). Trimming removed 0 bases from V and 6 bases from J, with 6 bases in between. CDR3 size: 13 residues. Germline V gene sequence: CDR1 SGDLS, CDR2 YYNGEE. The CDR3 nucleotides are TGTGCCAGCAGCGTAGAACTAGCCGGGGAGCTGTTTTTT. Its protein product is CASSVELAGELFF.

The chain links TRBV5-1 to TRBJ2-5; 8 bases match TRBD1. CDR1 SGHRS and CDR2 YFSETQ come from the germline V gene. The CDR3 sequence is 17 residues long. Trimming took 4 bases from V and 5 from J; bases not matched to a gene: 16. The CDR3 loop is CASSPQPTGASFETQYF. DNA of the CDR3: TGCGCCAGCAGCCCCCAACCGACAGGGGCCTCCTTCGAGACCCAGTACTTC.

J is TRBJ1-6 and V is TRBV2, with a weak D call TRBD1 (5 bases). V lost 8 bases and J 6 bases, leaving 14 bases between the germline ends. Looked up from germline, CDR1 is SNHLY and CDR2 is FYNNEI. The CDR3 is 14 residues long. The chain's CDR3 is CASGITGPNSPLHF. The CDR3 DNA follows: TGTGCCAGCGGCATCACAGGCCCTAATTCACCCCTCCACTTT.

In nucleotides, the CDR3 is TGTGCCAGCAGCAAAGTGGGAGGGGAGGTGGGCACTGAAGCTTTCTTT. It is translated as CASSKVGGEVGTEAFF. This sequence joins TRBV21-1 and TRBJ1-1. TRBV21-1 is an annotated pseudogene. CDR3 length: 16 amino acids.

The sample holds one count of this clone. The CDR3 DNA is TGTGCCAGCAGCTTGGCCAATAGCGGGGGTCTCTACGAGCAGTACTTC. Amino acid sequence: CASSLANSGGLYEQYF. The V and J genes are TRBV5-4 and TRBJ2-7; the match to TRBD2 covers 9 bases. The CDR3 loop spans 16 amino acids. Germline loops: CDR1 SGHNT, CDR2 YYREEE (reference sequence). V lost 0 bases, J lost 3 bases, and 7 bases stayed unmatched.

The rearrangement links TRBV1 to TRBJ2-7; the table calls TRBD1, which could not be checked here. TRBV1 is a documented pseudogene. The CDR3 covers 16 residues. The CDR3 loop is CTSSLRDRGSRYEQYF. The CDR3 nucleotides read TGCACCAGCAGCCTGCGGGACAGGGGGTCTCGGTACGAGCAGTACTTC.

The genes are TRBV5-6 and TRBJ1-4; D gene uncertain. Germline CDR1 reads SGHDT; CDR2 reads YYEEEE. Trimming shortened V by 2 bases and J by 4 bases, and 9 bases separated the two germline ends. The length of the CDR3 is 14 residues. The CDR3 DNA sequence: TGTGCCAGCAGCTTCGGAGGGTTTAATGAAAAACTGTTTTTT. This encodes CASSFGGFNEKLFF.

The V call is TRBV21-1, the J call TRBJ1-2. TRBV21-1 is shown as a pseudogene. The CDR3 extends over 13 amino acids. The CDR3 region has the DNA TGTGCCAGCAGCAAAGAGGGGGGTTATGGCTACACCTTC. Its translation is CASSKEGGYGYTF.

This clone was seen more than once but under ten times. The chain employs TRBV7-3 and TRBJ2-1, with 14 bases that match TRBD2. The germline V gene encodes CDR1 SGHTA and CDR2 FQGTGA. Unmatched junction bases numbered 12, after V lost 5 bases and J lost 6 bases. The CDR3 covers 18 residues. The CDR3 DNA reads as TGTGCCAGCAGCCGAGGAGGGACTAGCGGGAGAGTCGGCAATGAGCAGTTCTTC. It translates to CASSRGGTSGRVGNEQFF.

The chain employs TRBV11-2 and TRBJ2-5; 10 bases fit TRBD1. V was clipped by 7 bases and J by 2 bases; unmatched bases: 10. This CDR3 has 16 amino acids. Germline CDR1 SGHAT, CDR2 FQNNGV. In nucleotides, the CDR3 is TGTGCCAGCACCCCCAGGGACAGGGGTCCTCAAGAGACCCAGTACTTC. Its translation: CASTPRDRGPQETQYF. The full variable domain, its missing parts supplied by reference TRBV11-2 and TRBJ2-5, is EAGVAQSPRYKIIEKRQSVAFWCNPISGHATLYWYQQILGQGPKLLIQFQNNGVVDDSQLPKDRFSAERLKGVDSTLKIQPAKLEDSAVYLCASTPRDRGPQETQYFGPGTRLLVL.

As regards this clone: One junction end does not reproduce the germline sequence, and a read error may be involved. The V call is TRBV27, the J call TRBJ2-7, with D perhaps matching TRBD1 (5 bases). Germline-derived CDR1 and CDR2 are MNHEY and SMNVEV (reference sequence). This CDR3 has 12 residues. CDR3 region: CAGSLLGDEQYF. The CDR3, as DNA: TGTGCCGGCAGTTTATTAGGGGACGAGCAGTACTTC.

The CDR3 region has the DNA TGTGCCAGCAGTGACCAGGGAGCCTATGGCTACACCTTC. Its translation: CASSDQGAYGYTF. The chain has TRBV28 and TRBJ1-2, with a weak D call TRBD1 (5 bases). Germline CDR1 reads MDHEN; CDR2 reads SYDVKM. The CDR3 length is 13 residues. V shed 5 bases and J shed 4 bases, with 11 bases lying between them.

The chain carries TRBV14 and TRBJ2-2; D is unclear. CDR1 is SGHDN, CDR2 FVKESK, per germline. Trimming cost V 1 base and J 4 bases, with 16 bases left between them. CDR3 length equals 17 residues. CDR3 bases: TGTGCCAGCAGCCAAGGAATAGCTCGCTCGGGCACCGGGGAGCTGTTTTTT. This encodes CASSQGIARSGTGELFF.

CDR3 sequence reads: CASSHTGLAGAGGELFF. In DNA form, the CDR3 reads TGTGCCAGCAGCCATACGGGACTAGCGGGAGCTGGCGGGGAGCTGTTTTTT. The chain combines TRBV3-1 (or the pseudogene TRBV3-2) with TRBJ2-2; TRBD2 matches 14 bases. The length of the CDR3 is 17 residues. Trimming at V came to 3 bases and at J to 7 bases, leaving 7 bases not matched to a gene. Germline CDR1 and CDR2: LGHDT and YNNKEL (reference sequence).

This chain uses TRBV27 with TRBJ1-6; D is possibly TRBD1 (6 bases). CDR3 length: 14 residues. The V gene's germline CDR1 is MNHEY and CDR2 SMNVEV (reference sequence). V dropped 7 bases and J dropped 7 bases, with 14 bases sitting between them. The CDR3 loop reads CASMVQGINSPLHF. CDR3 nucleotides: TGTGCCAGCATGGTGCAGGGGATAAATTCACCCCTCCACTTT.

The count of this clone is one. In DNA form, the CDR3 reads TGTGCCAGCAATAAGGCAGGGGGCTTTGAAGCTTTCTTT. This sequence encodes CASNKAGGFEAFF. The chain links TRBV2 to TRBJ1-1; TRBD1 matches at 8 bases. CDR3 length: 13 amino acids. J gave up 7 bases and V 7 bases, and 8 bases lay outside the gene matches. Germline V gives CDR1 SNHLY, CDR2 FYNNEI.

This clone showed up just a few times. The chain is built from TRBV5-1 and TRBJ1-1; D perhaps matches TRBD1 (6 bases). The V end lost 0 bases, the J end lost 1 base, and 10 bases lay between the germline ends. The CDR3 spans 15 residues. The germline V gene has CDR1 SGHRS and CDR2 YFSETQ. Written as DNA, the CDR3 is TGCGCCAGCAGCTTGGAAACCAGGGGGAACACTGAAGCTTTCTTT. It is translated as CASSLETRGNTEAFF.

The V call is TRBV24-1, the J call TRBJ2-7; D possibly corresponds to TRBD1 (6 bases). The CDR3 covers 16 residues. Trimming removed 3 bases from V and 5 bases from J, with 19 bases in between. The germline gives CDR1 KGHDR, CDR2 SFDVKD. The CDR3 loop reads CATSDNGGGELNEQYF. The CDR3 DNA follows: TGTGCCACCAGTGATAACGGTGGGGGCGAACTAAACGAGCAGTACTTC.

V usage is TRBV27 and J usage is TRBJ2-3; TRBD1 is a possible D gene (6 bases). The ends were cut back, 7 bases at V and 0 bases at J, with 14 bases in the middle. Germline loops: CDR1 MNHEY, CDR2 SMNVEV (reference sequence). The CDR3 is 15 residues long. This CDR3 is CASKIRGPSTDTQYF. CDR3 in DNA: TGTGCCAGCAAAATCAGGGGACCTAGCACAGATACGCAGTATTTT.

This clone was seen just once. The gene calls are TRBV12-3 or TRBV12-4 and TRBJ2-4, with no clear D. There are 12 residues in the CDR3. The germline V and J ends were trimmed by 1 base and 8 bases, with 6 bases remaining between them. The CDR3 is CASSLVADIQYF. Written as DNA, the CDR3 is TGTGCCAGCAGTTTAGTTGCGGACATTCAGTACTTC.

The CDR3 bases are TGTGCCAGCAGGGAACAGAATTACTACGAGCAGTACTTC. Residues: CASREQNYYEQYF. This chain links TRBV12-3 or TRBV12-4 with TRBJ2-7; the D is unclear. The CDR3 has 13 residues. Trimming stripped 6 bases from V and 3 bases from J, with 12 bases between.

CDR3 in DNA: TGTGCCAGCACAGCCCAGGGCAGGGGTGGTGAGACCCAGTACTTC. This sequence encodes CASTAQGRGGETQYF. The chain joins TRBV2 to TRBJ2-5, with D possibly matching TRBD1 (6 bases). CDR1 is SNHLY and CDR2 is FYNNEI in the germline V gene. V shed 7 bases and J shed 5 bases, with 20 bases lying between them. The CDR3 is made up of 15 amino acids.

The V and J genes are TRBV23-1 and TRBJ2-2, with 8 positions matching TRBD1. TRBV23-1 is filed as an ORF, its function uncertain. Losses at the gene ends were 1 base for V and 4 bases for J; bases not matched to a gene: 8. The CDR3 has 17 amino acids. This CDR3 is CASSQWGDRYITGELFF. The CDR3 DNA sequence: TGCGCCAGCAGTCAATGGGGGGACAGGTACATCACCGGGGAGCTGTTTTTT.

CDR3 bases: TGTGCCACTTCACTAGCGGGAGGTACCGGGGAGCTGTTTTTT. It is translated as CATSLAGGTGELFF. The chain joins TRBV5-4 to TRBJ2-2, with TRBD2 matching over 12 bases. The CDR3 length is 14 residues. The V gene end was trimmed by 9 bases and the J gene end by 5 bases; junction bases not matched to a gene: 5. The germline V gene has CDR1 SGHNT and CDR2 YYREEE (reference sequence).

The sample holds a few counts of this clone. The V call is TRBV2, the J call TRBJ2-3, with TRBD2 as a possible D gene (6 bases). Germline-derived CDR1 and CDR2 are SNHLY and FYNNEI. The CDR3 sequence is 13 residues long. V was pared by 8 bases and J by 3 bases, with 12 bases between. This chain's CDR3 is CASGGVGTDTQYF. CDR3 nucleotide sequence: TGTGCCAGCGGCGGGGTCGGTACAGATACGCAGTATTTT.

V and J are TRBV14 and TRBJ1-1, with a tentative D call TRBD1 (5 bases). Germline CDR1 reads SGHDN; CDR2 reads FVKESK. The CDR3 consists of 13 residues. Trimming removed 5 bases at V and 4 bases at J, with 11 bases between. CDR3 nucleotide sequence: TGTGCCAGCAGCAGGAGGACAAGCACTGAAGCTTTCTTT. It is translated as CASSRRTSTEAFF.

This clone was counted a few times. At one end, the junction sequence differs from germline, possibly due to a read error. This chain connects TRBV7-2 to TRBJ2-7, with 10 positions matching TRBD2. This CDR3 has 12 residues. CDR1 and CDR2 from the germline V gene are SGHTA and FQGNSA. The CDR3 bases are TGTGCCAGCAGCTCCCAAGCGGGAGGGAGGCACTTC. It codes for CASSSQAGGRHF.

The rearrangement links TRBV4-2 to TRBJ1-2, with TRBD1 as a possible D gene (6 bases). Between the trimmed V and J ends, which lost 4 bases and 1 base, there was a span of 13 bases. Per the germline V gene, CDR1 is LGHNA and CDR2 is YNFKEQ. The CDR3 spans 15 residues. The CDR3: CASSRPGTNNYGYTF. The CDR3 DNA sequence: TGTGCCAGCAGCCGCCCCGGGACAAATAACTATGGCTACACCTTC.